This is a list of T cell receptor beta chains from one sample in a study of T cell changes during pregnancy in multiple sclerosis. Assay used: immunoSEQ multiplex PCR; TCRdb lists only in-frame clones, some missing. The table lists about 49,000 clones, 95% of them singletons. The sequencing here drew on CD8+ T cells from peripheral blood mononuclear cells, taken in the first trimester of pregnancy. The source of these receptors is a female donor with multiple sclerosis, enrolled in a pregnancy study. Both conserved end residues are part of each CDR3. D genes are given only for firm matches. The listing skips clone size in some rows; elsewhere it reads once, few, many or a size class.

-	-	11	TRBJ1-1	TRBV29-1	TGCAGCGTTCTAGAGAACACTGAAGCTTTCTTT	CSVLENTEAFF
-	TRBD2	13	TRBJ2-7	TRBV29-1	TGCAGCGCCCAGGGACTAGCGACCTACGAGCAGTACTTC	CSAQGLATYEQYF
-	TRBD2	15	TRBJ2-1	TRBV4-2	TGTGCCAGCAGCCAAGATGGGACTAGCGGAAATGAGCAGTTCTTC	CASSQDGTSGNEQFF
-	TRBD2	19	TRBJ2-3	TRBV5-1	TGCGCCAGCTCCCCCGGGGGACTAGCCTCCCTTCCTAGCACAGATACGCAGTATTTT	CASSPGGLASLPSTDTQYF
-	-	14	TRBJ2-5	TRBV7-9	TGTGCCAGCAGCTTAGGGGTGACTGTGGAGACCCAGTACTTC	CASSLGVTVETQYF
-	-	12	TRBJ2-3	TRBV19	TGTGCCAGTACCCCAGGGACAGATACGCAGTATTTT	CASTPGTDTQYF
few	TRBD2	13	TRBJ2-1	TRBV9	TGTGCCAGCAGCTCGGGAGGCTCCAATGAGCAGTTCTTC	CASSSGGSNEQFF
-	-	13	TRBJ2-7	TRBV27	TGTGCCAGCAGTTACAGACAGACCTACGAGCAGTACTTC	CASSYRQTYEQYF
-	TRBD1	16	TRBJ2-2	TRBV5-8	TGTGCCAGCAGCCCAGGGACAGTAACGAACACCGGGGAGCTGTTTTTT	CASSPGTVTNTGELFF
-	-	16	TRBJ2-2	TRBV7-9	TGTGCCAGCAGCTTAGCGACTAGTGCGGTCGCCGGGGAGCTGTTTTTT	CASSLATSAVAGELFF
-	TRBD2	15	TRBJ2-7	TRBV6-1	TGTGCCAGCAGTGAGCTAGCGAGCGGGGCCTACGAGCAGTACTTC	CASSELASGAYEQYF
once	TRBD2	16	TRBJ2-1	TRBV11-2	TGTGCCAGCAGCTTAAGGCGGGAGGGCCGGGACAATGAGCAGTTCTTC	CASSLRREGRDNEQFF
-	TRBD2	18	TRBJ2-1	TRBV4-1	TGCGCCAGCAGCCACGTCACCCTAGCGGGAGGGCCGCAGACTGAGCAGTTCTTC	CASSHVTLAGGPQTEQFF
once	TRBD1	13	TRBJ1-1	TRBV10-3	TGTGCCATCAGAGACAGGGAGGACACTGAAGCTTTCTTT	CAIRDREDTEAFF
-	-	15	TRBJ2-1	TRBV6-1	TGTGCCAGCAGTGAAGACGGTACCTCCTACAATGAGCAGTTCTTC	CASSEDGTSYNEQFF
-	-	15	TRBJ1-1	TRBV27	TGTGCCAGCAGTTTATCAGCGGCGCTGGGCACTGAAGCTTTCTTT	CASSLSAALGTEAFF
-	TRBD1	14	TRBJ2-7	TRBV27	TGTGCCAGCAGTTTTACAGGGGGCGCGTACGAGCAGTACTTC	CASSFTGGAYEQYF
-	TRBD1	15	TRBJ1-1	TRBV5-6	TGTGCCAGCAGCTTGGTGCGGGACAGAAGGACTGAAGCTTTCTTT	CASSLVRDRRTEAFF
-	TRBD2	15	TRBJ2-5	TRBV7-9	TGTGCCAGCAGCCCCGAGCGGGAGCGGCGGGAGACCCAGTACTTC	CASSPERERRETQYF
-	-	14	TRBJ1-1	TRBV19	TGTGCCAGTAGTCCTGCCGGCGGGGTGACTGAAGCTTTCTTT	CASSPAGGVTEAFF
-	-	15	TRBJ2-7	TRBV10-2	TGCGCCAGCAGCCCGGGGGACTTTCCCTCCTACGAGCAGTACTTC	CASSPGDFPSYEQYF
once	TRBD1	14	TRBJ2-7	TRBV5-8	TGTGCCAGCAGCGTCGGACAGGGGGCATGGGAGCAGTACTTC	CASSVGQGAWEQYF
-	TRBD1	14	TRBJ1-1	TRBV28	TGTGCCAGCAGTTTGACAGGGCTGGGCACTGAAGCTTTCTTT	CASSLTGLGTEAFF
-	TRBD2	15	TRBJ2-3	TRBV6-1	TGTGCCAGCAGTGAAAATAGCGGGAGGGCCCTGGTGCAGTATTTT	CASSENSGRALVQYF
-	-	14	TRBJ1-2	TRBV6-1	TGTGCCAGCAGTGTGCGGACAGCTGGCTATGGCTACACCTTC	CASSVRTAGYGYTF
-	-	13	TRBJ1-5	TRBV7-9	TGTGCCAGCAGCGCAGGGAACAATCAGCCCCAGCATTTT	CASSAGNNQPQHF
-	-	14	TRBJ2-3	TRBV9	TGTGCCAGCAGCGTAGAAGAGAGCACAGATACGCAGTATTTT	CASSVEESTDTQYF
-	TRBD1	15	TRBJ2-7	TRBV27	TGTGCCAGCAGCCCTGACAGGGAACGATCCTACGAGCAGTACTTC	CASSPDRERSYEQYF
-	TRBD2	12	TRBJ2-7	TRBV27	TGTGCCAGCAGTGGCAGGGAGGGCGAGCAGTACTTC	CASSGREGEQYF
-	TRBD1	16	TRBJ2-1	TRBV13	TGTGCCAGCAGCTCAATAACAGGGGGCTCCTACAATGAGCAGTTCTTC	CASSSITGGSYNEQFF
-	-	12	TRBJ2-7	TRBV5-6	TGTGCCAGCAGCCTGATGAGCGCCGAGCAGTACTTC	CASSLMSAEQYF
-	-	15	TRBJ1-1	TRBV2	TGTGCCAGCAGTGACATTGGGGGGGTGAACACTGAAGCTTTCTTT	CASSDIGGVNTEAFF
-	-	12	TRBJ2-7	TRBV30	TGTGCCTGGATTACAGGCCCCTACGAGCAGTACTTC	CAWITGPYEQYF
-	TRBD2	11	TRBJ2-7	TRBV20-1	TGCAGTGCTAGTCTAGCGGTCGAGCAGTACTTC	CSASLAVEQYF
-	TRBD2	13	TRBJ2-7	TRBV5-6	TGTGCCAGCAGCCATGGACTAGCCCGGGAGCAGTACTTC	CASSHGLAREQYF
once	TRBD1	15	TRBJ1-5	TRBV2	TGTGCCAGCAGTGGCGAGGACAGGGCGTACCAGCCCCAGCATTTT	CASSGEDRAYQPQHF
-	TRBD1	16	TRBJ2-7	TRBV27	TGTGCCAGCAGTTCCCTCCCCGGACAGGGTTCCTACGAGCAGTATTTC	CASSSLPGQGSYEQYF
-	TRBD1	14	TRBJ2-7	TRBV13	TGTGCCAGCAGCTCAGGACAGGGTACCTACGAGCAGTACTTC	CASSSGQGTYEQYF
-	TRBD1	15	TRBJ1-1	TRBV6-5	TGTGCCAGCAGTTACACCGGACAGGGGATTACTGAAGCTTTCTTT	CASSYTGQGITEAFF
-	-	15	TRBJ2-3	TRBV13	TGTGCCAGCAGCTCCGACGGGAGCAGGGCGGCTACGCAGTATTTT	CASSSDGSRAATQYF
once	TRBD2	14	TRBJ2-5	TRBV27	TGTGCCAGCAGTTTAGTCACTAGCGGGCAGACCCAGTACTTC	CASSLVTSGQTQYF
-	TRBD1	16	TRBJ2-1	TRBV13	TGTGCCAGCAGCTTAGCACCCGGGACAGGATACAATGAGCAGTTCTTC	CASSLAPGTGYNEQFF
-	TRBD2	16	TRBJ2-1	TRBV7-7	TGTGCCAGCAGCTTCCGACTAGCGGGAGCTCAAAATGAGCAGTTCTTC	CASSFRLAGAQNEQFF
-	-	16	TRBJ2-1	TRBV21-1	TGTGCCAGCAGCAACCCTATACGCGTAATTATGGGGCCCGAGTTCTTC	CASSNPIRVIMGPEFF
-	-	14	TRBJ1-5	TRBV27	TGTGCCAGCAGTAGGGCGGGGAGTGATCAGCCCCAGCATTTT	CASSRAGSDQPQHF
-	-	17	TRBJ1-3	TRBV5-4	TGTGCCAGCAGCCCCGGTGGCGGGGAGAGACGTGGAAACACCATATATTTT	CASSPGGGERRGNTIYF
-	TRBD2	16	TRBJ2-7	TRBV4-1	TGCGCCAGCAGCCCCTCGGGACTAGCGGGAGCATACGAGCAGTACTTC	CASSPSGLAGAYEQYF
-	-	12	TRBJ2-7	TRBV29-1	TGCAGCGTTGGGATCAGCGCCTACGAGCAGTACTTC	CSVGISAYEQYF